This T cell receptor (beta chain) was found in a study of shared clonotypes between healthy human individuals. Sequenced by immunoSEQ multiplex PCR; TCRdb stores in-frame clones only, minus some. The sample has roughly 1,500,000 clones, around 98.5% seen once. On this clone itself: The antigen is not known.

Donors were healthy HIV-negative adults without recently reported acute infections or vaccinations. Overall study results and limits: The study found lower generation probabilities in non-shared clonotypes than in those shared by all four donors. A few donors held 5% to 5.5% of naive CD4 clonotypes in common.

The CDR3 runs 20 residues. J was trimmed by 0 bases and V by 3 bases; bases with no gene match: 17. The sample was naive CD4+ T cells sorted from blood. Regarding subset: CD45RA+ positively selected. The sequence derives from a man under 40 in good health. The genes are TRBV23-1 and TRBJ2-1, with 7 bases that match TRBD1. TRBV23-1 is assigned to the ORF class and has an uncertain function. CDR3 region: CASSHWGTDNRPSSYNEQFF. CDR3 nucleotides: TGCGCCAGCAGTCATTGGGGGACAGATAACAGACCGAGCTCCTACAATGAGCAGTTCTTC.